In its sample, the clone carrying this T cell receptor beta chain was seen a few times. Antigen: not known. The source of the sample is a study of beta chain features in type 1 diabetes. The CDR3 has 11 amino acids. V dropped 3 bases and J dropped 9 bases, with 10 bases sitting between them. Germline V gene lookup returns CDR1 SGHRS and CDR2 YFSETQ. Of the isolated RNA, all was reverse transcribed, and so the sequenced material was expressed TCRB transcripts. Measured with immunoSEQ multiplex PCR; TCRdb has only the in-frame clones, and not every one. The repertoire holds 150,000 to 200,000 clones, with around 8.3% as singletons. Study-level points and caveats: Type 1 diabetes patients showed a moderate but significant shortening of TCRB CDR3s in all four CD4+ subsets.

The sequence came from a woman aged 18 to 35 with type 1 diabetes. This chain uses TRBV5-1 with TRBJ2-7, with D maybe TRBD1 (5 bases). The material sequenced was central memory CD4+ T cells from blood. The chain's CDR3 is CASSSTGGQYF. CDR3 DNA: TGCGCCAGCAGCTCAACAGGTGGGCAGTACTTC.